This is a list of T cell receptor beta chains from one sample in a study of blood T cell repertoires in COVID-19. TCRdb's table, derived via immunoSEQ multiplex PCR, lists solely in-frame clones and lacks some. Of a few hundred thousand clones in the sample, more than 85% were seen once. Sequenced sample: PBMCs or T cells enriched from blood (not recorded which). These TCRs come from a woman aged 30 to 39 who had recovered from COVID-19. Each CDR3 is given with its conserved first and last residue. Fields, in order: D gene, V gene, CDR3 length, clone size, J gene, CDR3 DNA, CDR3 protein. D genes are given only for firm matches. Some rows mark clone size as missing; the rest say once, few, many or name a class of expanded clone.

D gene: TRBD1
V gene: TRBV5-1
CDR3 length: 15
clone size: -
J gene: TRBJ1-4
CDR3 DNA: TGCGCCAGCAGCTTTCTGTGGGGACAGAATGAAAAACTGTTTTTT
CDR3 protein: CASSFLWGQNEKLFF

D gene: -
V gene: TRBV7-8
CDR3 length: 13
clone size: -
J gene: TRBJ2-1
CDR3 DNA: TGTGCCAGCAGCTTGCAGGGGGGCAATGAGCAGTTCTTC
CDR3 protein: CASSLQGGNEQFF

D gene: -
V gene: TRBV27
CDR3 length: 14
clone size: once
J gene: TRBJ2-3
CDR3 DNA: TGTGCCAGCAGTTTAGGCCTCTTCACAGATACGCAGTATTTT
CDR3 protein: CASSLGLFTDTQYF

D gene: TRBD1
V gene: TRBV5-1
CDR3 length: 15
clone size: -
J gene: TRBJ2-1
CDR3 DNA: TGCGCCAGCAGCTTGGAAGGGACAGGAGGGAATGAGCAGTTCTTC
CDR3 protein: CASSLEGTGGNEQFF

D gene: -
V gene: TRBV5-1
CDR3 length: 16
clone size: -
J gene: TRBJ2-2
CDR3 DNA: TGCGCCAGCAGCCTCAGGGGATGGCGTGGCACCGGGGAGCTGTTTTTT
CDR3 protein: CASSLRGWRGTGELFF

D gene: TRBD1
V gene: TRBV28
CDR3 length: 14
clone size: few
J gene: TRBJ2-7
CDR3 DNA: TGTGCCAGCAACAGTCTGGGACAGACCTACGAGCAGTACTTC
CDR3 protein: CASNSLGQTYEQYF

D gene: -
V gene: TRBV2
CDR3 length: 13
clone size: -
J gene: TRBJ1-3
CDR3 DNA: TGTGCCGTAGACAGAGGCTCTGGAAACACCATATATTTT
CDR3 protein: CAVDRGSGNTIYF

D gene: -
V gene: TRBV6-5
CDR3 length: 15
clone size: -
J gene: TRBJ2-6
CDR3 DNA: TGTGCCAGCAGTTACTTTGAGCTCGGGGCCAACGTCCTGACTTTC
CDR3 protein: CASSYFELGANVLTF

D gene: -
V gene: TRBV14
CDR3 length: 14
clone size: few
J gene: TRBJ2-7
CDR3 DNA: TGTGCCAGCAGCCCCCACGCCGAGCGCTCCGAGCAGTACTTC
CDR3 protein: CASSPHAERSEQYF

D gene: -
V gene: TRBV5-4
CDR3 length: 17
clone size: -
J gene: TRBJ1-2
CDR3 DNA: TGTGCCAGCAGCCCCACCGCTGGGCAGGGTTCACACTATGGCTACACCTTC
CDR3 protein: CASSPTAGQGSHYGYTF